A selection of T cell receptor beta chains follows, all from one sample in a study of cytomegalovirus exposure and HLA in healthy donors. The table came from immunoSEQ multiplex PCR; TCRdb's copy has only in-frame clones and leaves some out. This sample has some 150,000 clones, with 65% to 80% found just once. Source material: PBMCs. The source is a woman between 40 and 55 years old in good health and CMV-seronegative. Each CDR3 is given with its conserved first and last residue. A D gene is named only where the DNA matches it firmly. Clone size is given for some rows only: seen once, a few or many times, or a class if the clone is expanded.

d_gene: -; v_gene: TRBV7-9; abundance: few; j_gene: TRBJ1-5; CDR3nt: TGTGCCAGCAGTCTACGGGAGAGCAATCAGCCCCAGCATTTT; CDR3aa: CASSLRESNQPQHF
d_gene: TRBD2; v_gene: TRBV7-9; abundance: -; j_gene: TRBJ2-3; CDR3nt: TGTGCCAGCAGCTTATCCAAGTGGCTAGCGGACACAGATACGCAGTATTTT; CDR3aa: CASSLSKWLADTDTQYF
d_gene: -; v_gene: TRBV5-1; abundance: -; j_gene: TRBJ2-3; CDR3nt: TGCGCCAGCGGTGGGCTGAGCACAGATACGCAGTATTTT; CDR3aa: CASGGLSTDTQYF
d_gene: -; v_gene: TRBV5-4; abundance: -; j_gene: TRBJ2-1; CDR3nt: TGTGCCAGCAGCTTGGCAACAGGGCTGGGCAATGAGCAGTTCTTC; CDR3aa: CASSLATGLGNEQFF
d_gene: TRBD2; v_gene: TRBV7-8; abundance: -; j_gene: TRBJ2-7; CDR3nt: TGTGCCAGCAGCTCCGTTAGCGGGAGGACCCCTGGACAGCAGTACTTC; CDR3aa: CASSSVSGRTPGQQYF
d_gene: TRBD2; v_gene: TRBV6-1; abundance: once; j_gene: TRBJ2-3; CDR3nt: TGTGCCAGCAGTGCCCTAGCGGGAGGGCCAGATACGCAGTATTTT; CDR3aa: CASSALAGGPDTQYF
d_gene: -; v_gene: TRBV2; abundance: -; j_gene: TRBJ2-7; CDR3nt: TGTGCCAGCAGCAGCTACGAGCAGTACTTC; CDR3aa: CASSSYEQYF
d_gene: -; v_gene: TRBV7-8; abundance: -; j_gene: TRBJ1-1; CDR3nt: TGTGCCAGCAGCTTAGAACCCGGGAGTCCCAACACTGAAGCTTTCTTT; CDR3aa: CASSLEPGSPNTEAFF
d_gene: -; v_gene: TRBV25-1; abundance: -; j_gene: TRBJ1-5; CDR3nt: TGTGCCAGCAGGGACAGTAATCAGCCCCAGCATTTT; CDR3aa: CASRDSNQPQHF
d_gene: TRBD2; v_gene: TRBV6-6; abundance: -; j_gene: TRBJ2-3; CDR3nt: TGTGCCAGCAGTTACCCGGGCGGACTAGCAAGAGATTTT; CDR3aa: CASSYPGGLARDF
d_gene: -; v_gene: TRBV6-6; abundance: -; j_gene: TRBJ1-5; CDR3nt: TGTGCCAGCAGTCACGGCGGGGATCAGCCCCAGCATTTT; CDR3aa: CASSHGGDQPQHF
d_gene: TRBD2; v_gene: TRBV6-5; abundance: -; j_gene: TRBJ2-7; CDR3nt: TGTGCCAGCAGCCAGGGACTAGCGGACTCCTACGAGCAGTACTTC; CDR3aa: CASSQGLADSYEQYF
d_gene: TRBD1; v_gene: TRBV7-9; abundance: once; j_gene: TRBJ2-7; CDR3nt: TGTGCCAGCAGCTCCCTGGGACAGGGATACGAGCAGTACTTC; CDR3aa: CASSSLGQGYEQYF
d_gene: TRBD2; v_gene: TRBV4-1; abundance: -; j_gene: TRBJ2-3; CDR3nt: TGCGCCAGCAGCCAACAAGTTAATGCGGGGGACACAGATACGCAGTATTTT; CDR3aa: CASSQQVNAGDTDTQYF
d_gene: TRBD1; v_gene: TRBV2; abundance: once; j_gene: TRBJ2-1; CDR3nt: TGTGCCAGCAATCGAGACAGGGGTAATGAGCAGTTCTTC; CDR3aa: CASNRDRGNEQFF
d_gene: -; v_gene: TRBV7-9; abundance: -; j_gene: TRBJ2-3; CDR3nt: TGTGCCAGCAGCTTAGATGCAGGGAGCACAGATACGCAGTATTTT; CDR3aa: CASSLDAGSTDTQYF
d_gene: -; v_gene: TRBV5-4; abundance: -; j_gene: TRBJ1-2; CDR3nt: TGTGCCAGCAGCTTGGTGGAGGGGCGAGTCTATGGCTACACCTTC; CDR3aa: CASSLVEGRVYGYTF
d_gene: TRBD2; v_gene: TRBV6-1; abundance: -; j_gene: TRBJ2-7; CDR3nt: TGTGCCAGCAGTGAAGGGACACTAGCGGGAGTTAACGAGCAGTACTTC; CDR3aa: CASSEGTLAGVNEQYF
d_gene: -; v_gene: TRBV6-5; abundance: -; j_gene: TRBJ1-1; CDR3nt: TGTGCCAGCAGTTACTTCAGGGACACTGAAGCTTTCTTT; CDR3aa: CASSYFRDTEAFF
d_gene: -; v_gene: TRBV7-9; abundance: -; j_gene: TRBJ1-1; CDR3nt: TGTGCCAGCAGCTTACGGGGGAAGGACACTGAAGCTTTCTTT; CDR3aa: CASSLRGKDTEAFF
d_gene: -; v_gene: TRBV7-6; abundance: -; j_gene: TRBJ1-5; CDR3nt: TGTGCCAGCAGCTTATTGGAGACCCAGTGGGGGGAACGGCCCCAGCATTTT; CDR3aa: CASSLLETQWGERPQHF
d_gene: -; v_gene: TRBV6-4; abundance: -; j_gene: TRBJ2-5; CDR3nt: TGTGCCAGCAGTGAACAGGGTGGAGGAGAGACCCAGTACTTC; CDR3aa: CASSEQGGGETQYF
d_gene: -; v_gene: TRBV12-5; abundance: -; j_gene: TRBJ1-6; CDR3nt: TGTGCTAGTGGTTTGGTACGGTCAGGGGTTAATAATTCACCCCTCCACTTT; CDR3aa: CASGLVRSGVNNSPLHF
d_gene: -; v_gene: TRBV5-5; abundance: -; j_gene: TRBJ1-1; CDR3nt: TGTGCCAGCGGCACAGGGCGTGCCACTGAAGCTTTCTTT; CDR3aa: CASGTGRATEAFF
d_gene: -; v_gene: TRBV7-9; abundance: -; j_gene: TRBJ2-5; CDR3nt: TGTGCCAGCAGCTTAGCGTTGTTAGGGGAAGAGACCCAGTACTTC; CDR3aa: CASSLALLGEETQYF
d_gene: -; v_gene: TRBV5-4; abundance: -; j_gene: TRBJ2-7; CDR3nt: TGTGCCAGCAGCTTGGACCAGGGCGCCCCTTACGAGCAGTACTTC; CDR3aa: CASSLDQGAPYEQYF
d_gene: TRBD1; v_gene: TRBV28; abundance: once; j_gene: TRBJ1-2; CDR3nt: TGTGCCAGCAGTCCTCTGAAGGCGGGACAGGGGTTCTATGGCTACACCTTC; CDR3aa: CASSPLKAGQGFYGYTF
d_gene: -; v_gene: TRBV5-1; abundance: -; j_gene: TRBJ2-3; CDR3nt: TGCGCCAGCAGCCGAGGCGGAAGCACAGATACGCAGTATTTT; CDR3aa: CASSRGGSTDTQYF
d_gene: -; v_gene: TRBV19; abundance: -; j_gene: TRBJ1-2; CDR3nt: TGTGCCAGTAGTATCGGTGGCGGGTTACTAGGCGGCTACACCTTC; CDR3aa: CASSIGGGLLGGYTF